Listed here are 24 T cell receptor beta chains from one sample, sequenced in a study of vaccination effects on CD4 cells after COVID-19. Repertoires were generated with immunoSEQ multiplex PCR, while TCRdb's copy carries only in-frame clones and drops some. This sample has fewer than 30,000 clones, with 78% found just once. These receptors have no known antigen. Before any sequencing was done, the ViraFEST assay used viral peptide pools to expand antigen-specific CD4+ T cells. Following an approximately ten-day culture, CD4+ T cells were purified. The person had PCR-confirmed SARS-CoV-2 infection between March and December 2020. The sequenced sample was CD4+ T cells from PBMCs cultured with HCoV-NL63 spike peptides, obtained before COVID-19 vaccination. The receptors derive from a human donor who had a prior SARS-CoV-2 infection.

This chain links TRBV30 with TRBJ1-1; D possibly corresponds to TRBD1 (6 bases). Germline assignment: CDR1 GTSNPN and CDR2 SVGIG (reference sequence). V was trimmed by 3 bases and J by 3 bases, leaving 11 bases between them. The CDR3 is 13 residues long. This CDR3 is CAWSRQAYTEAFF. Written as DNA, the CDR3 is TGTGCCTGGAGCCGACAGGCGTACACTGAAGCTTTCTTT.

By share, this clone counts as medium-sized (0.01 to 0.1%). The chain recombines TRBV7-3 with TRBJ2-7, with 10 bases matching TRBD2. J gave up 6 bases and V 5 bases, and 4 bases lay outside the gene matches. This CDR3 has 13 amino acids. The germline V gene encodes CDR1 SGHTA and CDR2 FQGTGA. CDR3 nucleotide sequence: TGTGCCAGCAGCACTAGCGGGACGGGCGAGCAGTACTTC. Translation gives CASSTSGTGEQYF.

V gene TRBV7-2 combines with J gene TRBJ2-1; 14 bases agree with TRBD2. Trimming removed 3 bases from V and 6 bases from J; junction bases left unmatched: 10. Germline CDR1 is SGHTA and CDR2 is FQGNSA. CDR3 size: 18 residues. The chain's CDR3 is CASSFLPGLAGDPNEQFF. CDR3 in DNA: TGTGCCAGCAGCTTCCTACCGGGACTAGCGGGAGATCCCAATGAGCAGTTCTTC.

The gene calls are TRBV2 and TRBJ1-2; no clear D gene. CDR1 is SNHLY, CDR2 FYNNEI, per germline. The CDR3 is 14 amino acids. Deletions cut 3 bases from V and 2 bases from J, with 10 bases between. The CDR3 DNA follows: TGTGCCAGCAGTGACGGGCAGATAAACTATGGCTACACCTTC. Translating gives CASSDGQINYGYTF.

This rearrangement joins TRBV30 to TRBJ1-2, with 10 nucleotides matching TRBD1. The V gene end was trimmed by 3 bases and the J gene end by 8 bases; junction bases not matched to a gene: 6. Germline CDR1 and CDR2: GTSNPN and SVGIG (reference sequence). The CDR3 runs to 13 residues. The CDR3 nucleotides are TGTGCCTGGAGCGCGACAGGGGGCGGGGGCTACACCTTC. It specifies CAWSATGGGGYTF.

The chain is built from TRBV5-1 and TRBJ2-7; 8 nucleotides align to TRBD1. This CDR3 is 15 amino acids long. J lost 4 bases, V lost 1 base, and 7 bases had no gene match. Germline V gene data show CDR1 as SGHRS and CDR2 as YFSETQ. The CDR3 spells CASSLNPTGGYEQYF. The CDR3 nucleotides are TGCGCCAGCAGCTTGAACCCCACAGGGGGGTACGAGCAGTACTTC.

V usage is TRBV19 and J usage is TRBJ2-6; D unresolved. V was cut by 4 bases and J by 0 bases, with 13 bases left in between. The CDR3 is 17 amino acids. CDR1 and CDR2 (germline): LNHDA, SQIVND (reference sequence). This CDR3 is CASSTGRPHSGANVLTF. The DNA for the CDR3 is TGTGCCAGTAGTACCGGCAGGCCTCACTCTGGGGCCAACGTCCTGACTTTC.

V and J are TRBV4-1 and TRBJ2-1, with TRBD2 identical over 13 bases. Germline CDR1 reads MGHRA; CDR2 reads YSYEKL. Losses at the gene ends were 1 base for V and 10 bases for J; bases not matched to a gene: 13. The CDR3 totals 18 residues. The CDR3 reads CASSQVPSLAGGPGEQFF. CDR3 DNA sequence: TGCGCCAGCAGCCAAGTCCCCTCACTAGCGGGGGGGCCGGGGGAGCAGTTCTTC.

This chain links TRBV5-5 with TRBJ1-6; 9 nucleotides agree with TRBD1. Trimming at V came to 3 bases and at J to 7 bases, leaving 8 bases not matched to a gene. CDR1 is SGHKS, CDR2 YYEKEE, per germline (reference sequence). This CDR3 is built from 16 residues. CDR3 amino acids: CASSSGTGFMNSPLHF. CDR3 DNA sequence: TGTGCCAGCAGCTCCGGGACAGGGTTTATGAATTCACCCCTCCACTTT.

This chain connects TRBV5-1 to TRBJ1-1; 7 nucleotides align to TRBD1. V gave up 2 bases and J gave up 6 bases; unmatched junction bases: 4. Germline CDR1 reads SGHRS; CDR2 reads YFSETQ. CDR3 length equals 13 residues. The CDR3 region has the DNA TGCGCCAGCAGCTTTCAGGGGGTACCTGAAGCTTTCTTT. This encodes CASSFQGVPEAFF.

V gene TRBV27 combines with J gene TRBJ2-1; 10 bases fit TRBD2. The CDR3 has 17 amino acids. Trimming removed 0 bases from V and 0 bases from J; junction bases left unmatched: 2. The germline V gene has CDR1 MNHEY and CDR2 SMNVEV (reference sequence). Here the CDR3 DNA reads TGTGCCAGCAGTTTATCTACTAGCGGGACCTCCTACAATGAGCAGTTCTTC. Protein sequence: CASSLSTSGTSYNEQFF.

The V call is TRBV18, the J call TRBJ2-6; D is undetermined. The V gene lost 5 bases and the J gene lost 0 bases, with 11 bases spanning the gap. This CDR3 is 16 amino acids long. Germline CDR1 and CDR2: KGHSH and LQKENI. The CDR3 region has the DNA TGTGCCAGCTCAAGACTCCAGAGCTCTGGGGCCAACGTCCTGACTTTC. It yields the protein CASSRLQSSGANVLTF.

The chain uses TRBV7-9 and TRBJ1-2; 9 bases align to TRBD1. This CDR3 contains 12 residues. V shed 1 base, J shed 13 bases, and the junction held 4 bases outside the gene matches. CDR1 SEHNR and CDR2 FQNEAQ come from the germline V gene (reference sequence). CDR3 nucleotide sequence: TGTGCCAGCAGCTTAGGGGACAGGGCGATCACCTTC. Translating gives CASSLGDRAITF.

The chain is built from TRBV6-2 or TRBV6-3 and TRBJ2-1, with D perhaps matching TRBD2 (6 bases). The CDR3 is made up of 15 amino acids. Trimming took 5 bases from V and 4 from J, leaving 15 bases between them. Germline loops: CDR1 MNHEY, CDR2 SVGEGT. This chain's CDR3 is CASSPPGLPYNEQFF. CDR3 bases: TGTGCCAGCAGTCCACCGGGACTTCCGTACAATGAGCAGTTCTTC.

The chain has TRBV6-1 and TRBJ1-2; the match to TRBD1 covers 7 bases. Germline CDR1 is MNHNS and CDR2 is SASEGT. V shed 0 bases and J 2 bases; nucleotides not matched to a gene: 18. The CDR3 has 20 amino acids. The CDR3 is CASSEALRGVARGQNYGYTF. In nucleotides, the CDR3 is TGTGCCAGCAGTGAAGCGCTTCGAGGGGTAGCGAGGGGGCAGAACTATGGCTACACCTTC.

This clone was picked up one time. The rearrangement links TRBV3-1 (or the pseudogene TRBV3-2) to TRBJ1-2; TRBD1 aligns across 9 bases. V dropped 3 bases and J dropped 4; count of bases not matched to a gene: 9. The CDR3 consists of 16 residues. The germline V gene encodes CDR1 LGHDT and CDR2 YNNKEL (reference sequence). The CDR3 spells CASSQWDRDTLYGYTF. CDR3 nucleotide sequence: TGTGCCAGCAGCCAGTGGGACAGGGACACTCTCTATGGCTACACCTTC.

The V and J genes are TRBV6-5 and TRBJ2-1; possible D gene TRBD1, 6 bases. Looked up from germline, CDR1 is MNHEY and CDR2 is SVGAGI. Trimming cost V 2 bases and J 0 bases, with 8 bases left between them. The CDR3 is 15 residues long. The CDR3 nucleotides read TGTGCCAGCAGTTACGGGGGCGCCTCCTACAATGAGCAGTTCTTC. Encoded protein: CASSYGGASYNEQFF.

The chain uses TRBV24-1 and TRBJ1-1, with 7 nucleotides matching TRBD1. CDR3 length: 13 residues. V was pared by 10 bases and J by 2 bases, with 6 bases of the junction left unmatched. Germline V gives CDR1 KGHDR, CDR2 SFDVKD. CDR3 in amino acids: CATRQGSNTEAFF. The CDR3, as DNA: TGTGCCACACGACAGGGTAGTAACACTGAAGCTTTCTTT.

The CDR3 region has the DNA TGTGCCAGTAGTATAGGCCGAAGGGATGCTGGCGCCGGGGAGCTGTTTTTT. Its protein is CASSIGRRDAGAGELFF. The chain carries TRBV19 and TRBJ2-2, with D unresolved. Trimming stripped 1 base from V and 6 bases from J, with 18 bases between. The germline gives CDR1 LNHDA, CDR2 SQIVND (reference sequence). CDR3 length: 17 residues.

In DNA form, the CDR3 reads TGTGCCAGCAGCTTGGTAGCGGGGGCCTCCCTGGGCGAGCAGTACTTC. It is translated as CASSLVAGASLGEQYF. The chain has TRBV5-4 and TRBJ2-7, with 9 bases lining up with TRBD2. The CDR3 contains 16 residues. The V and J ends lost 0 bases and 6 bases, in that order; junction bases with no gene match: 10. Germline CDR1 SGHNT, CDR2 YYREEE (reference sequence).

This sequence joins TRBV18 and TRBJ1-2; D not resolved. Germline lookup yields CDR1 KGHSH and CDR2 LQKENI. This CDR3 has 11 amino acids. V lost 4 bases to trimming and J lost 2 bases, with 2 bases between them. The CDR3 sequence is CASSLNYGYTF. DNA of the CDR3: TGTGCCAGCTCACTAAACTATGGCTACACCTTC.

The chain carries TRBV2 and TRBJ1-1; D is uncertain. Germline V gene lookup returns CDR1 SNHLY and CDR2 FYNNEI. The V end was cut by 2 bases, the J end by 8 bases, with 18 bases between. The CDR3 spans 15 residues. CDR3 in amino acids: CASSEILPLVGEAFF. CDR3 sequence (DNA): TGTGCCAGCAGTGAAATCCTGCCCCTCGTGGGGGAAGCTTTCTTT.

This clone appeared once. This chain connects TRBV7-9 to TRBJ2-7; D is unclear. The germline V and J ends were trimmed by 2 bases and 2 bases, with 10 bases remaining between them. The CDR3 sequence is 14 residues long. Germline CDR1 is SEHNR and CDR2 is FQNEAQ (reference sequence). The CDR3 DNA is TGTGCCAGCAGCTTAAACCAGCTGGCCTACGAGCAGTACTTC. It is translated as CASSLNQLAYEQYF.

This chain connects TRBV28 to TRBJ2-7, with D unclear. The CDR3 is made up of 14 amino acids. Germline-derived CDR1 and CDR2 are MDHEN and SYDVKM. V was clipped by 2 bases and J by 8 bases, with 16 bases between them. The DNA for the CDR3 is TGTGCCAGCAGTTTAGTCCCAGACTCCGGGCAGCAGTACTTC. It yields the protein CASSLVPDSGQQYF.